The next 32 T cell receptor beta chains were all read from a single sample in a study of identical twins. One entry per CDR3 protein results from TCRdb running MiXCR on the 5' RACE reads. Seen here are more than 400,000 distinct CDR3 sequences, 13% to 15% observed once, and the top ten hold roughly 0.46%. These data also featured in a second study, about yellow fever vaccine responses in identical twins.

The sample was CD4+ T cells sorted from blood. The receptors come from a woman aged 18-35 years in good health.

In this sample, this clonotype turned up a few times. The CDR3 sequence is CASSQLVENTEAFF. The CDR3 nucleotides read TGTGCCAGCAGCCAATTAGTAGAAAACACTGAAGCTTTCTTT. The chain links TRBV3-1 to TRBJ1-1, with D unresolved. This CDR3 is 14 amino acids long. V gave up 2 bases and J gave up 2 bases, with 9 bases separating them. Germline CDR1 and CDR2: LGHDT and YNNKEL (reference sequence).

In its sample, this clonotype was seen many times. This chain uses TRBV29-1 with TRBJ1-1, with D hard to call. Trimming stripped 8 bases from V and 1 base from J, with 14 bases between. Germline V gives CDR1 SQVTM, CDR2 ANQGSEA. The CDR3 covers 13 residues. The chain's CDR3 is CSPRKAWNTEAFF. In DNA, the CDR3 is TGCAGCCCTAGGAAGGCATGGAACACTGAAGCTTTCTTT.

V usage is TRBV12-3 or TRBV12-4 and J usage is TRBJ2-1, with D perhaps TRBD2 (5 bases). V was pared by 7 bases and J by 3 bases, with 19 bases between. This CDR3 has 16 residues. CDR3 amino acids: CASIPPGRRNYNEQFF. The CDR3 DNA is TGTGCCAGCATCCCTCCAGGTCGGAGGAACTACAATGAGCAGTTCTTC.

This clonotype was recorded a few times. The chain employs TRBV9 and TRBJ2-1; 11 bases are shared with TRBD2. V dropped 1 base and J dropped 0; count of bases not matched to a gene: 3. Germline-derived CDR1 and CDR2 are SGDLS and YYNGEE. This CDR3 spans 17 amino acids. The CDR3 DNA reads TGTGCCAGCAGCGTACTAGCGGGGGGAAGCTCCTACAATGAGCAGTTCTTC. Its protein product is CASSVLAGGSSYNEQFF.

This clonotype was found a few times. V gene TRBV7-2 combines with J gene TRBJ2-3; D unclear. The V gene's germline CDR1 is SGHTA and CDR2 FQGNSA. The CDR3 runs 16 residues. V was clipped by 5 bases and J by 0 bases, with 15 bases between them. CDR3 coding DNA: TGTGCCAGCAGCAAAGGTTCCCTACAAAGCACAGATACGCAGTATTTT. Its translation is CASSKGSLQSTDTQYF.

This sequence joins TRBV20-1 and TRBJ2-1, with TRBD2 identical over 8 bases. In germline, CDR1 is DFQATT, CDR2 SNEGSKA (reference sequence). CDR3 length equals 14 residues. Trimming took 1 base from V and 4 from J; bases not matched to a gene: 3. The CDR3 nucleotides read TGCAGTGCTAGAGGCTCGGGAGGGTACAATGAGCAGTTCTTC. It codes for CSARGSGGYNEQFF.

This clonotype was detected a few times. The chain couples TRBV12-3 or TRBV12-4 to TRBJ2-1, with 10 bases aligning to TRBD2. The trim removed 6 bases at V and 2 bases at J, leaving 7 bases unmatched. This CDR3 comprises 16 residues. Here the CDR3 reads CASSRESGRAYNEQFF. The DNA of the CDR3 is TGTGCCAGCAGCCGAGAAAGCGGGAGGGCCTACAATGAGCAGTTCTTC.

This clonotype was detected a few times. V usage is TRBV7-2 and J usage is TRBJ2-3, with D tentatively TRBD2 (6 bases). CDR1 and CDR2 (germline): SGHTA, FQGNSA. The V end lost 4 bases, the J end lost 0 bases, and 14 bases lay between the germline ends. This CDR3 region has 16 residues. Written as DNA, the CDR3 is TGTGCCAGCAGCTGGAGTAGCGGATCTAGCACAGATACGCAGTATTTT. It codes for CASSWSSGSSTDTQYF. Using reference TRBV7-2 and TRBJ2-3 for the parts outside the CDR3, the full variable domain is GAGVSQSPSNKVTEKGKDVELRCDPISGHTALYWYRQSLGQGLEFLIYFQGNSAPDKSGLPSDRFSAERTGGSVSTLTIQRTQQEDSAVYLCASSWSSGSSTDTQYFGPGTRLTVL.

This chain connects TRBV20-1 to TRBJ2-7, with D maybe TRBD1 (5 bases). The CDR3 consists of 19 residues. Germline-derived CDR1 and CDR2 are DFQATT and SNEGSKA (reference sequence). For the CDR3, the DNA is TGCAAAAAGAAAACCCATCCACAGGCCAGGGCAACCGCTTTATACGAGCAGTACTTC. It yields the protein CKKKTHPQARATALYEQYF.

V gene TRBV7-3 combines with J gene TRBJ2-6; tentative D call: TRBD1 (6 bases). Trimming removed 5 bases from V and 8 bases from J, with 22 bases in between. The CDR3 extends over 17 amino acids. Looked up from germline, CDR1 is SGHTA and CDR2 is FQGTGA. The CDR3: CASSPQIDRFDSNVLTF. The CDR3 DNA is TGTGCCAGCAGCCCACAAATTGACAGGTTCGACTCCAACGTCCTGACTTTC.

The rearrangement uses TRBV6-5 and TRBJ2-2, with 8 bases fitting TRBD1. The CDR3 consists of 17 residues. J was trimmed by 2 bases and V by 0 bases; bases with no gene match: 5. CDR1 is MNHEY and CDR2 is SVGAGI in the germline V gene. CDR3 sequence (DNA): TGTGCCAGCAGTTACTCTCTGACAGGGGTAAACACCGGGGAGCTGTTTTTT. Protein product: CASSYSLTGVNTGELFF.

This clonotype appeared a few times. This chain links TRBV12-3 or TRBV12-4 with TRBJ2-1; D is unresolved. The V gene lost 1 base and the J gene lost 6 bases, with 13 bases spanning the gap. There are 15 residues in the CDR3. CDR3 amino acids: CASSLGLVGGNEQFF. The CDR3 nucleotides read TGTGCCAGCAGTTTAGGGCTAGTGGGTGGCAATGAGCAGTTCTTC.

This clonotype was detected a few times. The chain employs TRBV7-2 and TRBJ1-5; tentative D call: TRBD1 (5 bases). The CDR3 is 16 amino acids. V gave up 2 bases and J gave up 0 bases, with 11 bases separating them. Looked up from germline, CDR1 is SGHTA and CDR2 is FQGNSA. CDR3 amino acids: CASSLTGQYSNQPQHF. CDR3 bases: TGTGCCAGCAGCTTAACGGGGCAGTATAGCAATCAGCCCCAGCATTTT.

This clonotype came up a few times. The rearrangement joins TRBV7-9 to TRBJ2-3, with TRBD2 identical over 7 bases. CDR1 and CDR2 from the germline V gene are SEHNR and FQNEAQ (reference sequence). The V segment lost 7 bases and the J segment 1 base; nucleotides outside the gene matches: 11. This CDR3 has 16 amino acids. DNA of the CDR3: TGTGCCAGCACCCCCCCTGGGGGGGGACGCACAGATACGCAGTATTTT. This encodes CASTPPGGGRTDTQYF.

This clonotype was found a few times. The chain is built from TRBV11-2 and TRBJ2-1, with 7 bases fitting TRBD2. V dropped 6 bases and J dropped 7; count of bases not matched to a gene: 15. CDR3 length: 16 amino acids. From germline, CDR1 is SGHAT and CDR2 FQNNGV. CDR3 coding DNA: TGTGCCAGCAGACTAAAAACCGGGACTACGGATAATGAGCAGTTCTTC. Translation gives CASRLKTGTTDNEQFF. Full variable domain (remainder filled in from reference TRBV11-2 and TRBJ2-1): EAGVAQSPRYKIIEKRQSVAFWCNPISGHATLYWYQQILGQGPKLLIQFQNNGVVDDSQLPKDRFSAERLKGVDSTLKIQPAKLEDSAVYLCASRLKTGTTDNEQFFGPGTRLTVL.

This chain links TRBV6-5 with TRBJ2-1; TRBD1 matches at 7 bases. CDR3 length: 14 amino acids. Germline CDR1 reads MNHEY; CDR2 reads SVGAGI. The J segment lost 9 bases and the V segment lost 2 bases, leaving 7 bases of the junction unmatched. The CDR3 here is CASSYRQGVGEQFF. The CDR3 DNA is TGTGCCAGCAGTTACAGGCAGGGGGTAGGTGAGCAGTTCTTC.

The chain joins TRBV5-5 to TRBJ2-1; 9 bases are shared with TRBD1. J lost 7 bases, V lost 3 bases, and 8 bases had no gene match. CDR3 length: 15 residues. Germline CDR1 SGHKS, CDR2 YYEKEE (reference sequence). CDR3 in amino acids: CASSWSGTGSNEQFF. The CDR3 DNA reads TGTGCCAGCAGCTGGAGTGGGACAGGGAGTAATGAGCAGTTCTTC.

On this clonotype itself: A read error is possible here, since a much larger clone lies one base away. The CDR3: CASSLGANDQYF. As DNA, the CDR3 is TGCGCCAGCAGCTTGGGGGCGAACGACCAGTACTTC. This chain joins TRBV5-1 and TRBJ2-7; D ambiguous. Per germline, CDR1 SGHRS and CDR2 YFSETQ. The length of the CDR3 is 12 residues. The variable domain in full, completed from reference TRBV5-1 and TRBJ2-7, reads KAGVTQTPRYLIKTRGQQVTLSCSPISGHRSVSWYQQTPGQGLQFLFEYFSETQRNKGNFPGRFSGRQFSNSRSEMNVSTLELGDSALYLCASSLGANDQYFGPGTRLTVT.

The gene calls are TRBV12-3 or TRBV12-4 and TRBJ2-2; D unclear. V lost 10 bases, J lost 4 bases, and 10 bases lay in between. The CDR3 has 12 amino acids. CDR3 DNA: TGTGCCAACTGGGCACGCACCGGGGAGCTGTTTTTT. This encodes CANWARTGELFF.

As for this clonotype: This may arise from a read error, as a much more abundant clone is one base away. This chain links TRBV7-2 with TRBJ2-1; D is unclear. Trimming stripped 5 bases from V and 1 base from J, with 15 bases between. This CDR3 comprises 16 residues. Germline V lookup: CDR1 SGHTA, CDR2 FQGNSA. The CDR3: CTSSPRVSLSYNEQFF. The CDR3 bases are TGTACCAGCAGCCCAAGAGTCTCTTTATCCTACAATGAGCAGTTCTTC.

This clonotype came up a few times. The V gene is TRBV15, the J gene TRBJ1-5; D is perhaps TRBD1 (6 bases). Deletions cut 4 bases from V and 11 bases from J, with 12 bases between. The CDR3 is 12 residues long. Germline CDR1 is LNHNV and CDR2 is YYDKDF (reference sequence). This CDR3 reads CATSTATGSQHF. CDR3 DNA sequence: TGTGCCACCAGCACCGCAACAGGGTCCCAGCATTTT.

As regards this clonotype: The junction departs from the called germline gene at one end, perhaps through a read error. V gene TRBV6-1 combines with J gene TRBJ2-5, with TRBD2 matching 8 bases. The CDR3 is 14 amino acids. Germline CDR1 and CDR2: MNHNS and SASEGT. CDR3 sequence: CASSKAGVKETQYF. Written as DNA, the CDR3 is TGTGCCAGCAGTAAAGCGGGAGTTAAAGAGACCCAGTACTTC.

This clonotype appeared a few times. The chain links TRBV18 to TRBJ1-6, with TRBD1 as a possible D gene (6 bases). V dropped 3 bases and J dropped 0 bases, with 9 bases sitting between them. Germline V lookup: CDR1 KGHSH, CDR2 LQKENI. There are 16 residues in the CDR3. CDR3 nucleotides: TGTGCCAGCTCACCCACAGGGATCTCCTATAATTCACCCCTCCACTTT. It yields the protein CASSPTGISYNSPLHF.

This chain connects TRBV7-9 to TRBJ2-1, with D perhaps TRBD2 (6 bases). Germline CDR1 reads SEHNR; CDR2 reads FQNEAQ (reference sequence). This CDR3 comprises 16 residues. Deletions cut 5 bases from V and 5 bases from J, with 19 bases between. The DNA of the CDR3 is TGTGCCAGCAGCCCCCGCGGGACTGCGACTCACAATGAGCAGTTCTTC. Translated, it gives CASSPRGTATHNEQFF.

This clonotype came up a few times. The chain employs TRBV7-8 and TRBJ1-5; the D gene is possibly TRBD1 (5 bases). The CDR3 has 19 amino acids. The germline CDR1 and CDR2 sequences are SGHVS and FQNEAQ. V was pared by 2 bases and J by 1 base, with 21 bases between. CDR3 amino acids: CASSLRGREAQLSNQPQHF. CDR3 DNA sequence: TGTGCCAGCAGCTTACGAGGCAGGGAAGCACAATTGAGCAATCAGCCCCAGCATTTT.

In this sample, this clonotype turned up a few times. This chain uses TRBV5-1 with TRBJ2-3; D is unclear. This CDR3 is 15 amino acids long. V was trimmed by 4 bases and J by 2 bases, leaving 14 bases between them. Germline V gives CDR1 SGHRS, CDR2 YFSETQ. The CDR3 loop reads CASSPDPPHTDTQYF. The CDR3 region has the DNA TGCGCCAGCAGCCCGGATCCCCCCCACACAGATACGCAGTATTTT.

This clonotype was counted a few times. CDR3 DNA: TGTGCCAGCAATACGGACAGGGGCAATTCACCCCTCCACTTT. As protein: CASNTDRGNSPLHF. V and J are TRBV6-1 and TRBJ1-6; 9 bases fit TRBD1. V was clipped by 7 bases and J by 7 bases; unmatched bases: 5. Germline V gene sequence: CDR1 MNHNS, CDR2 SASEGT. CDR3 length: 14 residues.

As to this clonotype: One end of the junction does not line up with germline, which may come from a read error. For the CDR3, the DNA is TGTGCCAGCAGCCCAAGACTAGCGGGGCGCACAGATACGCCGTATTTT. It codes for CASSPRLAGRTDTPYF. V gene TRBV11-2 combines with J gene TRBJ2-3; 11 nucleotides line up with TRBD2. The V gene's germline CDR1 is SGHAT and CDR2 FQNNGV. This CDR3 has 16 residues.

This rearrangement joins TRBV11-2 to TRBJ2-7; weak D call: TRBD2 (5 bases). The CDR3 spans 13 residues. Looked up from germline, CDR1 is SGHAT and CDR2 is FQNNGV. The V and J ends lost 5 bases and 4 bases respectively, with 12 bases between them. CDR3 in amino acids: CASSLAEGYEQYF. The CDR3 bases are TGTGCCAGCAGCCTAGCCGAGGGATACGAGCAGTACTTC.

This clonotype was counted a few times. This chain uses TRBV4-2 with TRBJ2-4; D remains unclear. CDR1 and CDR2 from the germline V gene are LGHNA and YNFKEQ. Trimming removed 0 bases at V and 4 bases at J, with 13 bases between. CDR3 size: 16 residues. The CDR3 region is CASSQDDTAVKNIQYF. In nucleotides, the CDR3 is TGTGCCAGCAGCCAAGATGACACAGCCGTAAAAAACATTCAGTACTTC.

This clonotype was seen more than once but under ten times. The CDR3 bases are TGCAGTGCTAGATTCTCCAACCTAGCGAGCGTTGAGCAGTTCTTC. This sequence encodes CSARFSNLASVEQFF. The chain has TRBV20-1 and TRBJ2-1; D perhaps matches TRBD2 (6 bases). The germline gives CDR1 DFQATT, CDR2 SNEGSKA (reference sequence). V was shortened by 2 bases and J by 9 bases, with 20 bases between the two germline ends. The CDR3 covers 15 residues.

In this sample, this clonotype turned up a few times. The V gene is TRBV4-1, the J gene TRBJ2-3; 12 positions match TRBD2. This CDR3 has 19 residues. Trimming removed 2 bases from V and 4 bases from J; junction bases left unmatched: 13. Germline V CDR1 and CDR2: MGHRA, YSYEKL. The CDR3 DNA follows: TGCGCCAGCAGCCAACGACTAGCGGGGGCCCCCTCCCCCGCAGATACGCAGTATTTT. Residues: CASSQRLAGAPSPADTQYF.